Each of the 28 T cell receptor beta chains below was sequenced from the same sample in a study of cytomegalovirus exposure and HLA in healthy donors. The repertoire was sequenced with immunoSEQ multiplex PCR; TCRdb's copy has only in-frame clones and lacks some. The table shows 100,000 or so clones, with 86% occurring only once. Sequencing input: PBMCs. These receptors all come from a woman aged 18-29 years in good health and CMV-seropositive.

The V and J genes are TRBV7-6 and TRBJ2-2, with 8 bases matching TRBD1. The CDR3 runs 14 residues. V lost 5 bases to trimming and J lost 6 bases; unmatched junction nucleotides: 5. Germline V gene sequence: CDR1 SGHVS, CDR2 FNYEAQ. Written as DNA, the CDR3 is TGTGCCAGCAGCCAGACCAGGGGGCCCGGGGAGCTGTTTTTT. Protein sequence: CASSQTRGPGELFF.

This chain uses TRBV29-1 with TRBJ2-3; TRBD2 matches 12 bases. The CDR3 is 15 amino acids. Germline CDR1 and CDR2: SQVTM and ANQGSEA. The junction had 0 bases not matched to a gene; V was cut back by 1 base and J by 1 base. The CDR3 reads CSVEGTSGGTDTQYF. The CDR3, as DNA: TGCAGCGTTGAAGGGACTAGCGGGGGCACAGATACGCAGTATTTT.

This chain joins TRBV25-1 and TRBJ1-2; a possible D gene is TRBD1 (5 bases). The CDR3 totals 12 residues. The V end was cut by 3 bases, the J end by 4 bases, with 6 bases between. Germline V gene sequence: CDR1 MGHDK, CDR2 SYGVNS. The CDR3 spells CASSEGLYGYTF. The CDR3 DNA sequence: TGTGCCAGCAGTGAGGGGCTCTATGGCTACACCTTC.

This clone has a single count. V gene TRBV6-5 combines with J gene TRBJ1-1; the match to TRBD1 covers 11 bases. V lost 5 bases to trimming and J lost 12 bases; unmatched junction nucleotides: 5. The CDR3 has 12 amino acids. CDR1 is MNHEY and CDR2 is SVGAGI in the germline V gene. This CDR3 is CASSPGQGVSFF. CDR3 nucleotide sequence: TGTGCCAGCAGTCCGGGACAGGGGGTATCTTTCTTT.

The chain carries TRBV7-8 and TRBJ2-7; possibly TRBD2 for D (6 bases). V gave up 5 bases and J gave up 3 bases, with 20 bases separating them. This CDR3 contains 16 residues. CDR1 and CDR2 from the germline V gene are SGHVS and FQNEAQ. CDR3 DNA sequence: TGTGCCAGCAGCCCCCTCGGGACCGCGGGGAACTACGAGCAGTACTTC. Protein sequence: CASSPLGTAGNYEQYF.

The chain recombines TRBV9 with TRBJ1-2, with D unclear. CDR1 SGDLS and CDR2 YYNGEE come from the germline V gene. The CDR3 spans 14 residues. The ends were cut back, 0 bases at V and 8 bases at J, with 14 bases in the middle. The CDR3 is CASSVDGTSLGYTF. The CDR3 nucleotides read TGTGCCAGCAGCGTAGACGGTACGTCTTTGGGCTACACCTTC.

The chain is built from TRBV28 and TRBJ2-3; D not resolved. Between the trimmed V and J ends, which lost 8 bases and 1 base, there was a span of 4 bases. Germline-derived CDR1 and CDR2 are MDHEN and SYDVKM. CDR3 size: 11 residues. CDR3: CASAGTDTQYF. As DNA, the CDR3 is TGTGCCAGCGCAGGCACAGATACGCAGTATTTT.

Only one count was recorded for this clone. The rearrangement joins TRBV4-1 to TRBJ1-2; D is uncertain. Between the trimmed V and J ends, which lost 4 bases and 4 bases, there was a span of 16 bases. This CDR3 region has 15 residues. Germline CDR1 MGHRA, CDR2 YSYEKL. CDR3 nucleotide sequence: TGCGCCAGCAGCCTAAACGGCGGGTTGACCTATGGCTACACCTTC. As protein: CASSLNGGLTYGYTF.

V usage is TRBV12-5 and J usage is TRBJ2-5, with D unresolved. This CDR3 contains 13 residues. CDR1 and CDR2 from the germline V gene are LGHNT and FRNRAP. The V gene lost 5 bases and the J gene lost 3 bases, with 10 bases spanning the gap. The CDR3 spells CASGPDWEETQYF. The CDR3 DNA reads as TGTGCTAGTGGTCCCGACTGGGAAGAGACCCAGTACTTC.

V gene TRBV28 combines with J gene TRBJ2-3; 7 bases agree with TRBD2. The CDR3 sequence is 13 residues long. From germline, CDR1 is MDHEN and CDR2 SYDVKM. Written as DNA, the CDR3 is TGTGGGGTTGGGGGGGAACAAACAGATACGCAGTATTTT. Translating it yields CGVGGEQTDTQYF.

V and J are TRBV7-9 and TRBJ1-5; D perhaps matches TRBD1 (5 bases). With 2 bases removed from V and 3 bases from J, the gap between germline ends came to 8 bases. The CDR3 contains 14 residues. CDR1 and CDR2 from the germline V gene are SEHNR and FQNEAQ (reference sequence). CDR3 sequence reads: CASSLMDINQPQHF. CDR3 sequence (DNA): TGTGCCAGCAGCTTAATGGACATCAATCAGCCCCAGCATTTT.

J is TRBJ1-6 and V is TRBV5-6; 10 bases are a match to TRBD1. CDR3 length equals 15 residues. The V and J ends lost 7 bases and 10 bases, in that order; junction bases with no gene match: 11. CDR1 is SGHDT, CDR2 YYEEEE, per germline. CDR3: CASSGQGVLDSPLHF. CDR3 DNA sequence: TGTGCCAGCTCTGGACAGGGGGTTTTGGACTCACCCCTCCACTTT. The full variable domain, completed using reference TRBV5-6 and TRBJ1-6, is DAGVTQSPTHLIKTRGQQVTLRCSPKSGHDTVSWYQQALGQGPQFIFQYYEEEERQRGNFPDRFSGHQFPNYSSELNVNALLLGDSALYLCASSGQGVLDSPLHFGNGTRLTVT.

J is TRBJ2-7 and V is TRBV28, with TRBD1 matching over 7 bases. The length of the CDR3 is 15 residues. The V segment lost 2 bases and the J segment 2 bases; nucleotides outside the gene matches: 6. Germline lookup yields CDR1 MDHEN and CDR2 SYDVKM. DNA for the CDR3: TGTGCCAGCAGTTTAGTGAGAGGGGGCCCCTACGAGCAGTACTTC. Its protein is CASSLVRGGPYEQYF.

This chain links TRBV6-5 with TRBJ2-7, with 9 bases aligning to TRBD2. This CDR3 region has 15 residues. CDR1 is MNHEY, CDR2 SVGAGI, per germline. J lost 0 bases, V lost 6 bases, and 6 bases had no gene match. The CDR3 DNA reads as TGTGCCAGCAGGCTAGCGGGACCGAGCTCCTACGAGCAGTACTTC. This encodes CASRLAGPSSYEQYF.

The chain combines TRBV7-2 with TRBJ1-2, with 8 nucleotides matching TRBD1. Germline CDR1 reads SGHTA; CDR2 reads FQGNSA. J gave up 8 bases and V 5 bases, and 10 bases lay outside the gene matches. CDR3 length: 14 residues. The CDR3 sequence: CASSAPGGSRGYTF. The CDR3, as DNA: TGTGCCAGCAGCGCCCCAGGGGGCAGTAGGGGCTACACCTTC.

The rearrangement joins TRBV28 to TRBJ2-2; perhaps TRBD1 as D (5 bases). This CDR3 region has 16 residues. Germline-derived CDR1 and CDR2 are MDHEN and SYDVKM. V lost 3 bases to trimming and J lost 0 bases, with 11 bases between them. The CDR3, as DNA: TGTGCCAGCAGTTTTCCCGGACAAGCGAACACCGGGGAGCTGTTTTTT. This encodes CASSFPGQANTGELFF.

V usage is TRBV28 and J usage is TRBJ2-3; 7 bases agree with TRBD2. The CDR3 consists of 16 residues. The germline V gene encodes CDR1 MDHEN and CDR2 SYDVKM. V was clipped by 3 bases and J by 0 bases; unmatched bases: 6. The CDR3 nucleotides read TGTGCCAGCAGTTTGAGAGCGGGGTCTAGCACAGATACGCAGTATTTT. Protein: CASSLRAGSSTDTQYF.

This chain connects TRBV30 to TRBJ2-1; D gene ambiguous. Trimming pared 1 base from V and 2 bases from J, leaving 3 bases between. From germline, CDR1 is GTSNPN and CDR2 SVGIG (reference sequence). This CDR3 has 12 amino acids. The CDR3, as DNA: TGTGCCTGGAGTGGCGCCTACAATGAGCAGTTCTTC. It encodes CAWSGAYNEQFF.

This rearrangement joins TRBV11-2 to TRBJ2-5, with TRBD1 identical over 7 bases. Germline CDR1 and CDR2: SGHAT and FQNNGV. J gave up 5 bases and V 3 bases, and 9 bases lay outside the gene matches. This CDR3 comprises 15 residues. The CDR3 DNA follows: TGTGCCAGCAGCTTCCGACAGGGTGGGGTGGAGACCCAGTACTTC. Protein product: CASSFRQGGVETQYF.

DNA of the CDR3: TGTGCCAGCTCTCCCCATACAGTTTACGAGCAGTACTTC. It yields the protein CASSPHTVYEQYF. J is TRBJ2-7 and V is TRBV6-1; D is uncertain. Germline CDR1 MNHNS, CDR2 SASEGT. The germline V and J ends were trimmed by 8 bases and 4 bases, with 15 bases remaining between them. This CDR3 comprises 13 residues.

The gene calls are TRBV20-1 and TRBJ1-1; no clear D. Trimming left V 3 bases short and J 13 bases short, with 15 bases between. Germline V CDR1 and CDR2: DFQATT, SNEGSKA (reference sequence). The length of the CDR3 is 11 residues. CDR3: CSASLGEGIFF. The CDR3 DNA reads as TGCAGTGCTAGTCTGGGAGAGGGTATTTTCTTT.

This chain connects TRBV7-6 to TRBJ2-2; 10 positions match TRBD1. Germline CDR1 SGHVS, CDR2 FNYEAQ. Losses at the gene ends were 2 bases for V and 6 bases for J; bases not matched to a gene: 9. The CDR3 is 17 residues long. The CDR3 loop reads CASSLLPGQGRAGELFF. Written as DNA, the CDR3 is TGTGCCAGCAGCTTACTACCGGGACAGGGGAGGGCCGGGGAGCTGTTTTTT. The full variable domain, rest sourced from reference TRBV7-6 and TRBJ2-2, is GAGVSQSPRYKVTKRGQDVALRCDPISGHVSLYWYRQALGQGPEFLTYFNYEAQQDKSGLPNDRFSAERPEGSISTLTIQRTEQRDSAMYRCASSLLPGQGRAGELFFGEGSRLTVL.

This chain joins TRBV7-9 and TRBJ1-1, with D unclear. V lost 5 bases to trimming and J lost 8 bases, with 12 bases between them. The CDR3 runs to 12 residues. Germline-derived CDR1 and CDR2 are SEHNR and FQNEAQ (reference sequence). CDR3 sequence (DNA): TGTGCCAGCAGCGAGGGCAGTATCGAAGCTTTCTTT. Translated: CASSEGSIEAFF. The full variable domain, in which reference TRBV7-9 and TRBJ1-1 provide the parts outside the CDR3, is DTGVSQNPRHKITKRGQNVTFRCDPISEHNRLYWYRQTLGQGPEFLTYFQNEAQLEKSRLLSDRFSAERPKGSFSTLEIQRTEQGDSAMYLCASSEGSIEAFFGQGTRLTVV.

This chain links TRBV21-1 with TRBJ1-1. TRBV21-1 is described as a pseudogene. The CDR3 has 11 amino acids. The CDR3 region is CASSLNTEAFF. CDR3 nucleotide sequence: TGTGCCAGCAGCCTAAATACTGAAGCTTTCTTT.

This rearrangement joins TRBV4-1 to TRBJ2-7, with D perhaps TRBD1 (6 bases). Germline CDR1 is MGHRA and CDR2 is YSYEKL. The germline V and J ends were trimmed by 3 bases and 3 bases, with 15 bases remaining between them. The CDR3 is 15 residues long. The CDR3 DNA follows: TGCGCCAGCAGCCAGCTGACAGGCCCTTTCTACGAGCAGTACTTC. Protein product: CASSQLTGPFYEQYF.

This clone was counted once. The chain couples TRBV12-5 to TRBJ2-2; possible D gene TRBD1, 6 bases. Germline CDR1 is LGHNT and CDR2 is FRNRAP. There are 19 residues in the CDR3. Trimming left V 2 bases short and J 7 bases short, with 26 bases between. The CDR3 is CASGLLLRGGSRLGGELFF. CDR3 in DNA: TGTGCTAGTGGTTTGCTACTTCGAGGGGGTTCCCGCTTGGGCGGGGAGCTGTTTTTT.

The chain uses TRBV21-1 and TRBJ2-3; TRBD1 is taken as the D call from the table, unchecked against the DNA. TRBV21-1 is designated a pseudogene. This CDR3 is 15 amino acids long. CDR3 nucleotide sequence: TGTGCCAGCGGCAGGACAGGGGGCTGGTTAGATACGCAGTATTTT. It specifies CASGRTGGWLDTQYF.

J is TRBJ2-2 and V is TRBV19; 7 nucleotides align to TRBD1. CDR3 length: 14 amino acids. V lost 7 bases and J lost 4; bases outside the gene matches: 6. Germline V gives CDR1 LNHDA, CDR2 SQIVND (reference sequence). The CDR3 reads CASIVTGATGELFF. The CDR3, as DNA: TGTGCCAGTATCGTAACAGGGGCCACCGGGGAGCTGTTTTTT.